This paragraph reports one T cell receptor (beta chain). What it binds is not known. Trimming cost V 5 bases and J 0 bases, with 14 bases left between them. The V gene's germline CDR1 is MNHNS and CDR2 SASEGT. This CDR3 is built from 15 residues. This entry comes from a study of PD-1 blockade in classical Hodgkin lymphoma. Study results and limitations: Healthy donors reportedly exceeded newly diagnosed patients in baseline TCR diversity. Prior therapy or disease activity may underlie the repertoire differences, whose causes remain undefined. Compared with baseline, CD4+ but not CD8+ TCR diversity had risen significantly by C4D1. The baseline diversity of complete responders showed similarity to that of newly diagnosed patients.

Brentuximab vedotin exposure varied among the patients, all of whom had relapsed after autologous stem cell transplantation. TCRdb keeps only in-frame clones here, not all; method: immunoSEQ multiplex PCR. This sample has some 96,000 clones, with over 85% found just once. The TCR originated in a human donor with classical Hodgkin lymphoma. J is TRBJ2-7 and V is TRBV6-1; tentative D call: TRBD2 (5 bases). This specimen consisted of peripheral blood mononuclear cells (PBMCs), obtained at baseline. The CDR3 DNA is TGTGCCAGCAGTTTAGGACCAAGCGGCTCCTACGAGCAGTACTTC. It codes for CASSLGPSGSYEQYF.